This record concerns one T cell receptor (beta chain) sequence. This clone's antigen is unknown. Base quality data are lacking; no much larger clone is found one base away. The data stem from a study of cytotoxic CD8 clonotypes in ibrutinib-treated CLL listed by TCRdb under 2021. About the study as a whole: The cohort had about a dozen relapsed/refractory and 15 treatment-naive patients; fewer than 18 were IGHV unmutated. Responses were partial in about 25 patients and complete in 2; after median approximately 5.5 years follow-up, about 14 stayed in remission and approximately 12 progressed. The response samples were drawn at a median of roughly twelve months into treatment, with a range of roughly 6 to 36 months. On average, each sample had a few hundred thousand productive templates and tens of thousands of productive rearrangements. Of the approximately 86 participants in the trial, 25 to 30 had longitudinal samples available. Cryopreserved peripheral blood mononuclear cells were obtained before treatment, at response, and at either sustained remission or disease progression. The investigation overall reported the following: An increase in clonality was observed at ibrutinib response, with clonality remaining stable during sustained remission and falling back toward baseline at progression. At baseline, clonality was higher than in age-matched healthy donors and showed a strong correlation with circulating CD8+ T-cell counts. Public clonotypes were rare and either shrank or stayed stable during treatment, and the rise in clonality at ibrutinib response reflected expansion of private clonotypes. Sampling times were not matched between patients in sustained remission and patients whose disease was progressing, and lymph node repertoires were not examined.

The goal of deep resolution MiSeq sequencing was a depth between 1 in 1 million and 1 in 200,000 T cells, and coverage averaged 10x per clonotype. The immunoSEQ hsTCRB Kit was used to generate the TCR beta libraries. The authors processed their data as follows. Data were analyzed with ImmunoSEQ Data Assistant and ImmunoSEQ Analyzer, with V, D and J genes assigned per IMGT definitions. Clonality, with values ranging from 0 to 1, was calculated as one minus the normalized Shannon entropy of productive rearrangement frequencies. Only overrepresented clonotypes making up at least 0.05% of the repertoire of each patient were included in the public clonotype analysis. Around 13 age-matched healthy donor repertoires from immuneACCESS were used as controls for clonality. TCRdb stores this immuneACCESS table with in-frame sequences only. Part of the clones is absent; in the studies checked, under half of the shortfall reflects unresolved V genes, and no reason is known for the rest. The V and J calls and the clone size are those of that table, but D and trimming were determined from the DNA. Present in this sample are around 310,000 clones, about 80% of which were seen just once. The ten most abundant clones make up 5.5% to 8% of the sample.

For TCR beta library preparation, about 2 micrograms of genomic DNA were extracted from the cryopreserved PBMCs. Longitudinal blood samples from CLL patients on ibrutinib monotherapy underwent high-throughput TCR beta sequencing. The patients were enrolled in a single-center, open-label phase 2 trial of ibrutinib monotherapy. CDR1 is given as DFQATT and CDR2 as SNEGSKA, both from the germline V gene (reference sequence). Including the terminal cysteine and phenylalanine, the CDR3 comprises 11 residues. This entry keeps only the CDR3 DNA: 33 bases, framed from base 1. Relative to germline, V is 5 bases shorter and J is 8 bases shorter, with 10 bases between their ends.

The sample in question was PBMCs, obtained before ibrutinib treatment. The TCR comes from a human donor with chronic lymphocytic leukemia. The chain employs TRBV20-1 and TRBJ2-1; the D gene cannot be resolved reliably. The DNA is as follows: TGCAGTGCTCTCCAGGAGTATGAGCAGTTCTTC. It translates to CSALQEYEQFF.